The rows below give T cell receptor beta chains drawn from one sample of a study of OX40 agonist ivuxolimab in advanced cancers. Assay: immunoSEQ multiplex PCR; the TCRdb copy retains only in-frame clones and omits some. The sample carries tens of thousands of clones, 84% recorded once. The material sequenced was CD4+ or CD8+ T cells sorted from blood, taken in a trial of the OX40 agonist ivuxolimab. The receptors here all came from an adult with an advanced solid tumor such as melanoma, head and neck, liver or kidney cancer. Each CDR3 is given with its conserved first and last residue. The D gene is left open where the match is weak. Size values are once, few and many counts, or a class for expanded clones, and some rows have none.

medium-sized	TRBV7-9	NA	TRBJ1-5	CASSLEGGYQPQHF	TGTGCCAGCAGCTTAGAAGGCGGTTATCAGCCCCAGCATTTT
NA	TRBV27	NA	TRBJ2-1	CASSPRTGGSYNEQFF	TGTGCCAGCAGTCCACGGACTGGCGGCTCTTACAATGAGCAGTTCTTC
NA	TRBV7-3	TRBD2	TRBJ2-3	CASSTAGGPDTQYF	TGTGCCAGCAGCACAGCGGGGGGACCAGATACGCAGTATTTT
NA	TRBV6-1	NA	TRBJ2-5	CASSEGSRGQYF	TGTGCCAGCAGTGAAGGGAGTAGGGGCCAGTACTTC
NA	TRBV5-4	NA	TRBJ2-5	CASSLAETQYF	TGTGCCAGCAGCTTGGCCGAGACCCAGTACTTC
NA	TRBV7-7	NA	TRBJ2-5	CASSRGPSGQETQYF	TGTGCCAGCAGCCGTGGACCATCGGGCCAAGAGACCCAGTACTTC
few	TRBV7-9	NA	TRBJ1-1	CASSSLGSEAFF	TGTGCCAGCAGCTCCTTAGGGAGTGAAGCTTTCTTT
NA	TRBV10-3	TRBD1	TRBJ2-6	CAISERDPGQGASGANVLTF	TGTGCCATCAGTGAACGGGACCCGGGACAGGGGGCATCCGGGGCCAACGTCCTGACTTTC
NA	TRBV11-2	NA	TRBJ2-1	CASSPRLVSSYNEQFF	TGTGCCAGCAGCCCGCGACTAGTTAGCTCCTACAATGAGCAGTTCTTC
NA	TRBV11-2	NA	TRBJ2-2	CASRDPGRGRNTGELFF	TGTGCCAGCAGAGATCCGGGGCGGGGGCGGAACACCGGGGAGCTGTTTTTT
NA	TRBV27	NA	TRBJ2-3	CASRRSGTDTQYF	TGTGCCAGCAGGCGTAGCGGCACAGATACGCAGTATTTT
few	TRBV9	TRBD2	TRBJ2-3	CASSPHLAAGDTQYF	TGTGCCAGCAGCCCTCACCTAGCGGCGGGAGATACGCAGTATTTT
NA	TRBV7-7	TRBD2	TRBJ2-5	CASSLSGGTETQYF	TGTGCCAGCAGCCTTAGCGGGGGGACGGAGACCCAGTACTTC
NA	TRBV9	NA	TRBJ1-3	CASSVGGRLSSGNTIYF	TGTGCCAGCAGCGTAGGGGGCAGGCTGAGCTCTGGAAACACCATATATTTT
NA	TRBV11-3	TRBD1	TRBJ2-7	CASSVAYRGRGEQYF	TGTGCCAGCAGCGTGGCCTACAGGGGGCGCGGGGAGCAGTACTTC
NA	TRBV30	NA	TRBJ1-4	CAWNAGTFNEKLFF	TGTGCCTGGAACGCCGGGACCTTTAATGAAAAACTGTTTTTT
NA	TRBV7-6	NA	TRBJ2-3	CASSLRSGGHTDTQYF	TGTGCCAGCAGCCTAAGATCCGGGGGGCACACAGATACGCAGTATTTT
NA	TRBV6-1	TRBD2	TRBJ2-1	CASRLAREGEQFF	TGTGCCAGCCGCCTGGCCAGGGAGGGTGAGCAGTTCTTC
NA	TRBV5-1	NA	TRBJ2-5	CASSLPGPKETQYF	TGCGCCAGCAGCCTACCGGGACCTAAAGAGACCCAGTACTTC
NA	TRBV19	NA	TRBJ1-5	CASSIPSGGSQPQHF	TGTGCCAGTAGTATTCCCTCGGGGGGGAGTCAGCCCCAGCATTTT
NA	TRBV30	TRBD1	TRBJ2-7	CAWSVRFWGTGVYEQYF	TGTGCCTGGAGTGTAAGGTTTTGGGGGACAGGGGTCTACGAGCAGTACTTC
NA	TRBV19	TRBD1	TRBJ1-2	CAQPVQNTTGDLSGYTF	TGTGCCCAGCCCGTACAAAATACCACAGGGGATCTGTCCGGCTACACCTTC
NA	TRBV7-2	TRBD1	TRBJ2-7	CASSPGTGQHEQYF	TGTGCCAGCAGCCCCGGGACAGGGCAACACGAGCAGTACTTC
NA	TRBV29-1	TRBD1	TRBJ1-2	CSVRTGEAGYTF	TGCAGCGTCCGGACAGGGGAAGCTGGCTACACCTTC
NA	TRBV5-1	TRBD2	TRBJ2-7	CASSLVVAGGEGYEQYF	TGCGCCAGCAGCTTGGTGGTAGCGGGAGGGGAGGGCTACGAGCAGTACTTC
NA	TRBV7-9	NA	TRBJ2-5	CASSLAPRGQETQYF	TGTGCCAGCAGCTTAGCGCCCAGGGGTCAAGAGACCCAGTACTTC
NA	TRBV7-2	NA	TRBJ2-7	CASSLDPLSYEQYF	TGTGCCAGCAGCTTAGATCCACTCTCCTACGAGCAGTACTTC
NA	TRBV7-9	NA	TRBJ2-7	CASSLEYEQYF	TGTGCCAGCAGCTTAGAATACGAGCAGTACTTC